This entry is about one TCR beta chain. A much bigger clone sits one base away, suggesting this may be a read error. CDR1 is SEHNR and CDR2 is FQNEAQ in the germline V gene (reference sequence). This CDR3 has 15 amino acids. The data belong to a study of Graves' ophthalmopathy and Graves' hyperthyroidism. The TCR beta CDR3 regions underwent amplification from RNA transcripts. Following a first-round RT-PCR that used HTBI primers, a second-round multiplex PCR was carried out. MiXCR, applied by TCRdb to the multiplex PCR reads, yields one record per CDR3 protein. The table shows 580,000 or so distinct CDR3 sequences, with approximately 35% occurring only once.

The sequenced sample consisted of peripheral blood or thyroid tissue (not recorded which). The chain carries TRBV7-9 and TRBJ2-7, with 12 nucleotides matching TRBD2. The source of this sequence is an adult man with Graves' hyperthyroidism. The CDR3 sequence is CAGSGRLAGDEEQYF. In DNA form, the CDR3 reads TGTGCCGGCAGCGGTCGACTAGCGGGAGATGAAGAGCAGTACTTC.